A selection of T cell receptor beta chains follows, all from one sample in a study of blood T cell repertoires in COVID-19. Profiling relied on immunoSEQ multiplex PCR, and the TCRdb table lists in-frame clones only, not all of them. Of about 160,000 clones in the sample, roughly 74% were seen once. The sequenced sample was peripheral blood. Source of these receptors: a woman at least 80 years old with acute or convalescent COVID-19. The CDR3 runs from the conserved cysteine through the conserved F or W. Each record gives: J gene, D gene, clone size, V gene, CDR3 DNA, CDR3 protein. The D gene is left open where the match is weak. Rows give clone size only sometimes, using once, few, many, or a class for an expanded clone.

j_gene: TRBJ1-1
d_gene: .
abundance: .
v_gene: TRBV6-5
CDR3nt: TGTGCCAGCACCAGGAGAGGGTGGGACACTGAAGCTTTCTTT
CDR3aa: CASTRRGWDTEAFF

j_gene: TRBJ2-7
d_gene: .
abundance: .
v_gene: TRBV19
CDR3nt: TGTGCCAGTAGCCCAATCAGGGACTCCTACGAGCAGTACTTC
CDR3aa: CASSPIRDSYEQYF

j_gene: TRBJ2-2
d_gene: TRBD2
abundance: .
v_gene: TRBV7-8
CDR3nt: TGTGCCAGCAGCTTGACGACTAGCGGGGGGGCCCGCACCGGGGAGCTGTTTTTT
CDR3aa: CASSLTTSGGARTGELFF

j_gene: TRBJ2-2
d_gene: TRBD1
abundance: .
v_gene: TRBV5-1
CDR3nt: TGCGCCAGCAGCCCGGACAGGGGGATTATAGCCGGGGAGCTGTTTTTT
CDR3aa: CASSPDRGIIAGELFF

j_gene: TRBJ1-2
d_gene: TRBD1
abundance: .
v_gene: TRBV6-5
CDR3nt: TGTGCCGCGGAAGGGACAGGACCGCTCTATGGCTACACCTTC
CDR3aa: CAAEGTGPLYGYTF

j_gene: TRBJ2-5
d_gene: .
abundance: once
v_gene: TRBV7-2
CDR3nt: TGTGCCAGCAGCTCCCGACTAGACGTGGAGACCCAGTACTTC
CDR3aa: CASSSRLDVETQYF

j_gene: TRBJ2-7
d_gene: .
abundance: .
v_gene: TRBV5-4
CDR3nt: TGTGCCAGCAGCTTGCTAAAGACAACCTCTTTCTACGAGCAGTACTTC
CDR3aa: CASSLLKTTSFYEQYF

j_gene: TRBJ1-6
d_gene: TRBD1
abundance: .
v_gene: TRBV2
CDR3nt: TGTGCCAGCAGTGAATTCACAGGGGGCAATTCACCCCTCCACTTT
CDR3aa: CASSEFTGGNSPLHF

j_gene: TRBJ2-7
d_gene: TRBD1
abundance: .
v_gene: TRBV28
CDR3nt: TGTGCCAGTTTGGGACAGGGGGTTTCTCGATACGAGCAGTACTTC
CDR3aa: CASLGQGVSRYEQYF

j_gene: TRBJ2-3
d_gene: .
abundance: .
v_gene: TRBV2
CDR3nt: TGTGCCTCGGAGGGCCTAGAGTATAGAGATACGCAGTATTTT
CDR3aa: CASEGLEYRDTQYF

j_gene: TRBJ1-6
d_gene: TRBD1
abundance: .
v_gene: TRBV6-5
CDR3nt: TGTGCCAGCAGTTACTGGGACAGGACTAATTCACCCCTCCACTTT
CDR3aa: CASSYWDRTNSPLHF

j_gene: TRBJ1-1
d_gene: .
abundance: .
v_gene: TRBV15
CDR3nt: TGTGCCACCAGCAGAGAAGGGGTTGGAGTACAAGCTTTCTTT
CDR3aa: CATSREGVGVQAFF

j_gene: TRBJ2-7
d_gene: TRBD1
abundance: .
v_gene: TRBV6-5
CDR3nt: TGTGCCAGCAGCCGACAGGGGAGCTCCTACGAGCAGTACTTC
CDR3aa: CASSRQGSSYEQYF

j_gene: TRBJ2-7
d_gene: TRBD1
abundance: .
v_gene: TRBV4-1
CDR3nt: TGCGCCAGCAGCCAACCTCTCCGGACAGGGGTTACCTACGAGCAGTACTTC
CDR3aa: CASSQPLRTGVTYEQYF

j_gene: TRBJ2-7
d_gene: .
abundance: .
v_gene: TRBV7-9
CDR3nt: TGTGCCAGCAGCTCCCGGACAGACGTATCCTACGAGCAGTACTTC
CDR3aa: CASSSRTDVSYEQYF

j_gene: TRBJ2-7
d_gene: TRBD2
abundance: .
v_gene: TRBV5-1
CDR3nt: TGCGCCAGCAGCGAGGGACTAGCGGGAGGGTACGAGCAGTACTTC
CDR3aa: CASSEGLAGGYEQYF

j_gene: TRBJ2-7
d_gene: TRBD1
abundance: .
v_gene: TRBV27
CDR3nt: TGTGCCAGCAGTTGGTCGGGACAGGACTACGAGCAGTACTTC
CDR3aa: CASSWSGQDYEQYF

j_gene: TRBJ2-2
d_gene: .
abundance: .
v_gene: TRBV10-1
CDR3nt: TGCGCCAGCAGGGGGGGTTTGAACACCGGGGAGCTGTTTTTT
CDR3aa: CASRGGLNTGELFF

j_gene: TRBJ1-6
d_gene: .
abundance: once
v_gene: TRBV3-1/TRBV3-2
CDR3nt: TGTGCCAGCAGCGCTTCCTCTCCCTTGGTGAGCCCCCTCCACTTT
CDR3aa: CASSASSPLVSPLHF

j_gene: TRBJ2-1
d_gene: TRBD1
abundance: .
v_gene: TRBV18
CDR3nt: TGTGCCAGCTCACCGGGACAGGGTGGGAATGAGCAGTTCTTC
CDR3aa: CASSPGQGGNEQFF

j_gene: TRBJ2-3
d_gene: TRBD2
abundance: .
v_gene: TRBV2
CDR3nt: TGTGCCAGCAGCCGGGACTACACAGATACGCAGTATTTT
CDR3aa: CASSRDYTDTQYF

j_gene: TRBJ1-1
d_gene: TRBD1
abundance: .
v_gene: TRBV11-3
CDR3nt: TGTGCCAGCAGCGTTTCCGGGACAGCGAACACTGAAGCTTTCTTT
CDR3aa: CASSVSGTANTEAFF

j_gene: TRBJ2-3
d_gene: TRBD1
abundance: .
v_gene: TRBV18
CDR3nt: TGTGCCAGCTCACCGACAGGGGATGGGACAGATACGCAGTATTTT
CDR3aa: CASSPTGDGTDTQYF

j_gene: TRBJ2-2
d_gene: TRBD1
abundance: once
v_gene: TRBV7-8
CDR3nt: TGTGCCAGCAGCCCCCAGGGGGCGTTGTCCGGGGAGCTGTTTTTT
CDR3aa: CASSPQGALSGELFF